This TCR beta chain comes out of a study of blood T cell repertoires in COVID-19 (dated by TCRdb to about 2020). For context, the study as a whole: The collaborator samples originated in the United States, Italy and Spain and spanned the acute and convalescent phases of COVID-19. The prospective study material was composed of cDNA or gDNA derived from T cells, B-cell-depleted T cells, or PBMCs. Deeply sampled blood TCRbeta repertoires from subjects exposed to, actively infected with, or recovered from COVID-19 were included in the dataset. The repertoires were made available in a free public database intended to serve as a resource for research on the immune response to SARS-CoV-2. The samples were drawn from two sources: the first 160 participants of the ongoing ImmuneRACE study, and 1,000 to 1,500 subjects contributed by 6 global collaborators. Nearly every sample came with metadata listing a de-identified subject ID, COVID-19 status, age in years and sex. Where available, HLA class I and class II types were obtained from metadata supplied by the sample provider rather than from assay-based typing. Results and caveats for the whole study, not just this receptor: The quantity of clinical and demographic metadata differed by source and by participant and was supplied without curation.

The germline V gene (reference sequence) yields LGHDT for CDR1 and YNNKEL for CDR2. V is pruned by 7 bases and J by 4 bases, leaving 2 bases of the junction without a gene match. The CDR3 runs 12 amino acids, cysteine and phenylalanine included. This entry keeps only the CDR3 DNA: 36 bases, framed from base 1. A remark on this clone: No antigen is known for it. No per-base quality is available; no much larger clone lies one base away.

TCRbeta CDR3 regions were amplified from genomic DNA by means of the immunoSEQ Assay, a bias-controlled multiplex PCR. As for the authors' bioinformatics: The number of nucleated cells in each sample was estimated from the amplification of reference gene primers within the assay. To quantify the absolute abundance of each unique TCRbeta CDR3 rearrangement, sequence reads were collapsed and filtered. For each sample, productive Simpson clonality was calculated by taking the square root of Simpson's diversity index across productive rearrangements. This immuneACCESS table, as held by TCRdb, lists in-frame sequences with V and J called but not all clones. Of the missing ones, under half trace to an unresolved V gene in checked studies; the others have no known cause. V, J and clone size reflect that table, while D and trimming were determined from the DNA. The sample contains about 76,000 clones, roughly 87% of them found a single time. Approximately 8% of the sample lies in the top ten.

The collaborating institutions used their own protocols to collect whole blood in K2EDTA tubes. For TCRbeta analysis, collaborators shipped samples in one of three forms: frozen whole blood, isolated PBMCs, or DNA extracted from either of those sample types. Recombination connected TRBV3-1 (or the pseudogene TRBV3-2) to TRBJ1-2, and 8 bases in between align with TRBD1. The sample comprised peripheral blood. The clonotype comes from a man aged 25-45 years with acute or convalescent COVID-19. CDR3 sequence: CASTGQGYGYTF. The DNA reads TGTGCCAGCACCGGACAGGGCTATGGCTACACCTTC.